The present TCR beta chain was sequenced within a study of cytomegalovirus exposure and HLA in healthy donors. Study-level background: A prior analysis found around 110 million unique TCR beta sequences from around 180 million T cells. General study results and limits: Donors belonging to an Asian-associated ancestry cluster reportedly showed fewer N-insertions in productive TCRs than the roughly 670-donor mean, according to what a later analysis found. Analysis was carried out at a later point, and it linked a missense DCLRE1C variant to TCR beta V- and J-gene trimming.

A word on this clone: Its specificity is unknown.

CDR3 length: 15 residues. Germline V gene sequence: CDR1 SGHVS, CDR2 FQNEAQ. V shed 5 bases and J 4 bases; nucleotides not matched to a gene: 5. PCR involved 60 Vbeta and 13 Jbeta primers. Sequencing was performed with immunoSEQ multiplex PCR; in TCRdb, only in-frame clones are kept and a portion is missing. Of 150,000 to 200,000 clones detected, 65% to 75% appear once; the ten largest clones hold over 1.2%. At sampling all donors were nominally healthy, likely with unrecorded immune exposures. The receptor comes from a girl aged 10 to 17 in good health and CMV-seronegative. The sample consisted of PBMCs. This sequence joins TRBV7-8 and TRBJ1-1; 12 nucleotides align to TRBD1. The CDR3 bases are TGTGCCAGCAGCCCCGGGACAGGGGGCTTCACTGAAGCTTTCTTT. Protein sequence: CASSPGTGGFTEAFF.